Each of the 14 T cell receptor beta chains below was sequenced from the same sample in a study of beta chain features in type 1 diabetes. Study-wide points: Among all four CD4+ subsets, Type 1 diabetes patients had TCRB CDR3s that were moderately but significantly shorter.

All of the isolated RNA was reverse transcribed, so expressed TCRB transcripts were sequenced. Assay: immunoSEQ multiplex PCR; the TCRdb copy retains only in-frame clones and omits some. Of 120,000 or so clones listed, roughly 17% are singletons. No antigen is known for these receptors. The source material was central memory CD4+ T cells from blood. Source of these receptors: a man between 18 and 29 years old with type 1 diabetes.

Only a few counts were recorded for this clone. The rearrangement uses TRBV4-3 and TRBJ1-4; tentatively, D is TRBD1 (5 bases). CDR1 is LGHNA and CDR2 is YSLEER in the germline V gene. Trimming shortened V by 3 bases and J by 13 bases, and 21 bases separated the two germline ends. This CDR3 has 15 amino acids. The CDR3 nucleotides are TGCGCCAGCAGCCAGGACCCGCCGGGGCACAGGAGACTGTTTTTT. It is translated as CASSQDPPGHRRLFF.

This clone has a handful of counts. J is TRBJ1-1 and V is TRBV11-3; 10 nucleotides agree with TRBD1. CDR1 SGHNT and CDR2 YENEEA come from the germline V gene. Losses at the gene ends were 4 bases for V and 4 bases for J; bases not matched to a gene: 6. This CDR3 contains 15 residues. The DNA of the CDR3 is TGTGCCAGCAGCTCCGGACAGGGGGAGTCCACTGAAGCTTTCTTT. This translates into CASSSGQGESTEAFF.

The chain is built from TRBV7-9 and TRBJ2-7; 10 bases line up with TRBD2. The J segment lost 1 base and the V segment lost 5 bases, leaving 5 bases of the junction unmatched. The CDR3 is 15 amino acids. CDR1 SEHNR and CDR2 FQNEAQ come from the germline V gene (reference sequence). The DNA for the CDR3 is TGTGCCAGCAGCCCAACTAGCGGGGCGTCCTACGAGCAGTACTTC. Residues: CASSPTSGASYEQYF.

This chain's CDR3 is CASSFGTGVQPQHF. Written as DNA, the CDR3 is TGCGCCAGCAGCTTCGGAACGGGTGTTCAGCCCCAGCATTTT. V and J are TRBV5-1 and TRBJ1-5, with no clear D. There are 14 residues in the CDR3. Germline V gene lookup returns CDR1 SGHRS and CDR2 YFSETQ. Trimming took off 2 bases at V and 6 bases at J, with 12 bases between the two ends.

This clone was recorded a few times. The V gene is TRBV27, the J gene TRBJ1-1; 8 bases map to TRBD1. J lost 11 bases, V lost 6 bases, and 11 bases had no gene match. The CDR3 length is 13 residues. Germline V CDR1 and CDR2: MNHEY, SMNVEV (reference sequence). The CDR3 DNA reads TGTGCCAGCAGCGGCACGACAGGGGTGCGGGCTTTCTTT. As protein: CASSGTTGVRAFF.

V usage is TRBV9 and J usage is TRBJ2-1; a possible D gene is TRBD2 (5 bases). Per germline, CDR1 SGDLS and CDR2 YYNGEE. The CDR3 covers 15 residues. V dropped 0 bases and J dropped 0 bases, with 7 bases sitting between them. The CDR3 region is CASSVGGNSYNEQFF. For the CDR3, the DNA is TGTGCCAGCAGCGTAGGAGGGAACTCCTACAATGAGCAGTTCTTC.

This clone appeared a few times. V and J are TRBV29-1 and TRBJ2-1; D is uncertain. The CDR3 is 13 amino acids. V was shortened by 1 base and J by 5 bases, with 9 bases between the two germline ends. CDR1 is SQVTM and CDR2 is ANQGSEA in the germline V gene. CDR3 loop: CSVEAGQDNEQFF. CDR3 bases: TGCAGCGTTGAAGCCGGGCAGGACAATGAGCAGTTCTTC.

This clone was detected only a few times. The CDR3 DNA follows: TGTGCCAGCTCATCTACACTCACTAGTTCTCGAGAGACCCAGTACTTC. Translating gives CASSSTLTSSRETQYF. The chain combines TRBV18 with TRBJ2-5; a weak D match, TRBD2 (5 bases). Germline lookup yields CDR1 KGHSH and CDR2 LQKENI. The CDR3 loop spans 16 amino acids. Trimming stripped 5 bases from V and 4 bases from J, with 20 bases between.

The V and J genes are TRBV7-2 and TRBJ1-5; D gene unclear. With 6 bases removed from V and 0 bases from J, the gap between germline ends came to 12 bases. This CDR3 contains 15 residues. Germline CDR1 reads SGHTA; CDR2 reads FQGNSA. The CDR3 DNA reads as TGTGCCAGCAGGCCCACGACGGCTAGCAATCAGCCCCAGCATTTT. This gives the protein CASRPTTASNQPQHF.

The genes are TRBV7-8 and TRBJ2-7; the match to TRBD2 covers 8 bases. Germline-derived CDR1 and CDR2 are SGHVS and FQNEAQ. V lost 4 bases and J lost 3; bases outside the gene matches: 8. The CDR3 contains 15 residues. CDR3 sequence reads: CASSSPWRGDYEQYF. In DNA, the CDR3 is TGTGCCAGCAGCTCCCCCTGGCGGGGGGACTACGAGCAGTACTTC.

The chain links TRBV28 to TRBJ2-7; 8 bases match TRBD2. Unmatched junction bases numbered 2, after V lost 7 bases and J lost 0 bases. The CDR3 covers 13 residues. Germline V gene lookup returns CDR1 MDHEN and CDR2 SYDVKM. The CDR3 DNA reads as TGTGCCAGCACCCGGGGGGGCTCCTACGAGCAGTACTTC. It is translated as CASTRGGSYEQYF.

This clone was seen only once. The CDR3 bases are TGTGCCAGCAGCTTCGGGCAGGACTCCTACGAGCAGTACTTC. Its protein product is CASSFGQDSYEQYF. The chain links TRBV7-9 to TRBJ2-7; unclear D gene. Germline V lookup: CDR1 SEHNR, CDR2 FQNEAQ (reference sequence). V lost 3 bases and J 0 bases, leaving 9 bases between the germline ends. The CDR3 consists of 14 residues.

This clone has ten or more counts. This sequence joins TRBV2 and TRBJ2-3; D gene uncertain. Germline CDR1 and CDR2: SNHLY and FYNNEI. The CDR3 is 14 amino acids. The V gene lost 10 bases and the J gene lost 3 bases, with 17 bases spanning the gap. As DNA, the CDR3 is TGTGCCACCAGCTTCTGGCCGGCGACAGATACGCAGTATTTT. It translates to CATSFWPATDTQYF. The full variable domain, its missing parts supplied by reference TRBV2 and TRBJ2-3, is EPEVTQTPSHQVTQMGQEVILRCVPISNHLYFYWYRQILGQKVEFLVSFYNNEISEKSEIFDDQFSVERPDGSNFTLKIRSTKLEDSAMYFCATSFWPATDTQYFGPGTRLTVL.

This clone occurred a few times. J is TRBJ2-7 and V is TRBV7-3; 10 nucleotides align to TRBD2. The trim removed 2 bases at V and 6 bases at J, leaving 7 bases unmatched. The CDR3 consists of 15 residues. Germline CDR1 and CDR2: SGHTA and FQGTGA. For the CDR3, the DNA is TGTGCCAGCAGCTTACAGGCTAGCGGGGGTAGCGAGCAGTACTTC. Translation: CASSLQASGGSEQYF.